Listed here are 5 T cell receptor beta chains from one sample, sequenced in a study of cytomegalovirus exposure and HLA in healthy donors. PCR employed 60 Vbeta and 13 Jbeta primers. Sequencing used immunoSEQ multiplex PCR; TCRdb keeps in-frame clones, though not all of them. The repertoire includes under 150,000 clones, more than 70% of them detected once, and about 1.8% sits in the top ten. Sequencing was carried out using PBMCs. The receptors here all came from a woman aged 40 to 50 in good health and CMV-seronegative.

This clone showed up just a few times. The chain links TRBV19 to TRBJ1-1; perhaps TRBD1 as D (6 bases). The CDR3 runs to 17 residues. CDR1 LNHDA and CDR2 SQIVND come from the germline V gene (reference sequence). Between the trimmed V and J ends, which lost 1 base and 5 bases, there was a span of 20 bases. For the CDR3, the DNA is TGTGCCAGTAGTATAGTGGGGGACGAGGCTAGGGGGACTGAAGCTTTCTTT. Protein product: CASSIVGDEARGTEAFF.

The rearrangement links TRBV5-8 to TRBJ2-3; 15 positions agree with TRBD2. Per germline, CDR1 SGHTS and CDR2 YDEGEE. Trimming took 1 base from V and 1 from J; bases not matched to a gene: 7. The CDR3 runs to 19 residues. The chain's CDR3 is CASSLRLGLAGGRTDTQYF. The CDR3 DNA sequence: TGTGCCAGCAGCTTGAGGTTGGGACTAGCGGGGGGACGCACAGATACGCAGTATTTT.

This chain links TRBV5-1 with TRBJ1-3; D remains ambiguous. The CDR3 contains 16 residues. Trimming shortened V by 3 bases and J by 0 bases, and 13 bases separated the two germline ends. CDR1 and CDR2 from the germline V gene are SGHRS and YFSETQ. CDR3 nucleotide sequence: TGCGCCAGCAGCTGGAGTCAGTCGAACTCTGGAAACACCATATATTTT. This encodes CASSWSQSNSGNTIYF. Using reference TRBV5-1 and TRBJ1-3 for the parts outside the CDR3, the full variable domain is KAGVTQTPRYLIKTRGQQVTLSCSPISGHRSVSWYQQTPGQGLQFLFEYFSETQRNKGNFPGRFSGRQFSNSRSEMNVSTLELGDSALYLCASSWSQSNSGNTIYFGEGSWLTVV.

This clone appeared a single time. The chain combines TRBV14 with TRBJ2-7; D ambiguous. V gave up 0 bases and J gave up 3 bases, with 6 bases separating them. The CDR3 totals 13 residues. The germline gives CDR1 SGHDN, CDR2 FVKESK. The CDR3 bases are TGTGCCAGCAGCCAAGATTTTAGCTACGAGCAGTACTTC. Protein sequence: CASSQDFSYEQYF.

This clone turned up a few times. V gene TRBV6-5 combines with J gene TRBJ1-1; D unresolved. V dropped 6 bases and J dropped 4 bases, with 12 bases sitting between them. Germline V lookup: CDR1 MNHEY, CDR2 SVGAGI. This CDR3 is 13 amino acids long. The CDR3 region is CASSPGWTTEAFF. As DNA, the CDR3 is TGTGCCAGCAGCCCGGGGTGGACCACTGAAGCTTTCTTT.